These 14 T cell receptor beta chains share one sample of origin, sequenced in a study of blood T cell repertoires in COVID-19. Assay used: immunoSEQ multiplex PCR; TCRdb lists only in-frame clones, some missing. The sample includes roughly 220,000 clones, 86% of them seen just once. The source material was PBMCs or T cells enriched from blood (not recorded which). Receptors were obtained from a woman in her thirties or forties with acute COVID-19.

The J gene is TRBJ1-3, the V gene TRBV18, with D maybe TRBD1 (5 bases). Trimming left V 3 bases short and J 4 bases short, with 7 bases between. Germline loops: CDR1 KGHSH, CDR2 LQKENI. CDR3 length: 13 amino acids. In DNA form, the CDR3 reads TGTGCCAGCTCACCGGGGGGAGGAAACACCATATATTTT. Residues: CASSPGGGNTIYF.

The rearrangement joins TRBV29-1 to TRBJ1-2, with 7 nucleotides matching TRBD1. Trimming removed 7 bases from V and 6 bases from J; junction bases left unmatched: 8. Germline V gives CDR1 SQVTM, CDR2 ANQGSEA. The CDR3 runs to 12 residues. The CDR3 DNA reads as TGCAGCGACGACAGGGAGTTCGATGGCTACACCTTC. This gives the protein CSDDREFDGYTF.

The gene calls are TRBV5-4 and TRBJ2-2; TRBD2 aligns across 8 bases. This CDR3 comprises 14 residues. Germline CDR1 reads SGHNT; CDR2 reads YYREEE (reference sequence). J was trimmed by 6 bases and V by 4 bases; bases with no gene match: 5. For the CDR3, the DNA is TGTGCCAGCAGCCACGGGGGGGCACCCGGGGAGCTGTTTTTT. This gives the protein CASSHGGAPGELFF.

This chain links TRBV4-2 with TRBJ1-1; D is undetermined. Germline V gives CDR1 LGHNA, CDR2 YNFKEQ. Between the trimmed V and J ends, which lost 2 bases and 1 base, there was a span of 20 bases. This CDR3 spans 18 amino acids. The CDR3, as DNA: TGTGCCAGCAGCCAAAATACGGGGAATGTGGGAGGGAACACTGAAGCTTTCTTT. Residues: CASSQNTGNVGGNTEAFF.

The rearrangement links TRBV13 to TRBJ1-1, with D possibly matching TRBD1 (6 bases). The CDR3 extends over 14 amino acids. Germline V gene data show CDR1 as PRHDT and CDR2 as FYEKMQ (reference sequence). V lost 5 bases, J lost 5 bases, and 15 bases lay in between. The CDR3 is CASSLTHRETEAFF. CDR3 nucleotide sequence: TGTGCCAGCAGCCTGACCCACAGGGAGACTGAAGCTTTCTTT.

The chain joins TRBV14 to TRBJ1-2; 7 bases map to TRBD1. The CDR3 consists of 14 residues. Germline values: CDR1 SGHDN, CDR2 FVKESK. With V trimmed by 3 bases and J by 8 bases, 9 bases remained unmatched. CDR3 protein: CASSHVRGERGYTF. Written as DNA, the CDR3 is TGTGCCAGCAGCCACGTCAGGGGGGAACGAGGCTACACCTTC.

The chain carries TRBV7-9 and TRBJ1-4; no clear D gene. The CDR3 runs 13 residues. V lost 1 base and J lost 5, with 5 bases in between. From germline, CDR1 is SEHNR and CDR2 FQNEAQ (reference sequence). The CDR3 DNA follows: TGTGCCAGCAGCTTAGAGCCGAATGAAAAACTGTTTTTT. It translates to CASSLEPNEKLFF.

This chain joins TRBV2 and TRBJ1-1; TRBD1 agrees at 9 bases. With 2 bases clipped from V and 3 bases from J, the junction kept 4 bases outside the gene matches. This CDR3 region has 15 residues. Germline V gives CDR1 SNHLY, CDR2 FYNNEI. The CDR3 is CASSELRQGDTEAFF. The CDR3 region has the DNA TGTGCCAGCAGTGAATTGAGACAGGGGGACACTGAAGCTTTCTTT.

This clone appeared once. The chain recombines TRBV12-3 or TRBV12-4 with TRBJ2-7; TRBD1 aligns across 7 bases. Trimming at V came to 3 bases and at J to 3 bases, leaving 2 bases not matched to a gene. The CDR3 loop spans 13 amino acids. The CDR3 sequence: CASSLRTGYEQYV. The DNA of the CDR3 is TGTGCCAGCAGTTTGAGGACAGGCTACGAGCAGTACGTC.

The chain carries TRBV30 and TRBJ2-2; 10 nucleotides align to TRBD1. Germline V CDR1 and CDR2: GTSNPN, SVGIG (reference sequence). This CDR3 has 18 amino acids. V trimming: 5 bases; J trimming: 4 bases; junction bases outside the gene matches: 16. The CDR3 DNA sequence: TGTGCCTGGGGACAAACCGGGACAGGGGATGTAATCACCGGGGAGCTGTTTTTT. Its translation: CAWGQTGTGDVITGELFF.

The rearrangement uses TRBV24-1 and TRBJ2-1; D is ambiguous. This CDR3 region has 12 residues. Trimming stripped 9 bases from V and 9 bases from J, with 14 bases between. The germline V gene encodes CDR1 KGHDR and CDR2 SFDVKD. CDR3 nucleotide sequence: TGTGCCACCCCGAACGAACTGAGTGAGCAGTTCTTC. Translating gives CATPNELSEQFF.

V gene TRBV5-1 combines with J gene TRBJ2-1; TRBD2 aligns across 9 bases. The germline gives CDR1 SGHRS, CDR2 YFSETQ. The V and J ends lost 4 bases and 3 bases, in that order; junction bases with no gene match: 5. This CDR3 has 15 amino acids. The CDR3 sequence is CASSHGTSLYNEQFF. DNA of the CDR3: TGCGCCAGCAGCCACGGGACTAGCCTCTACAATGAGCAGTTCTTC.

The chain recombines TRBV24-1 with TRBJ2-2, with 10 bases lining up with TRBD1. V shed 3 bases and J 0 bases; nucleotides not matched to a gene: 3. Germline loops: CDR1 KGHDR, CDR2 SFDVKD. The CDR3 contains 17 residues. The CDR3 spells CATSDTGTGANTGELFF. The CDR3 nucleotides are TGTGCCACCAGTGATACTGGGACAGGGGCGAACACCGGGGAGCTGTTTTTT.

The chain carries TRBV15 and TRBJ2-1, with 8 bases that match TRBD1. Germline V gives CDR1 LNHNV, CDR2 YYDKDF (reference sequence). J was trimmed by 7 bases and V by 5 bases; bases with no gene match: 13. This CDR3 is 16 amino acids long. This chain's CDR3 is CATSPRQGRYVNEQFF. The CDR3 DNA reads as TGTGCCACCAGCCCCCGACAGGGGCGTTACGTAAATGAGCAGTTCTTC.